This TCR beta chain is drawn from a study of cytotoxic CD8 clonotypes in ibrutinib-treated CLL. Study background: Complete response was seen in 2 patients and partial in about 24; some 12 progressed and around 14 stayed remitted after a median roughly six years. Patients gave response samples after a median approximately eleven months of treatment, range 6 to 36.

Notes on this clone: Its antigen is unidentified.

Overall study findings and caveats: The clonality went up when patients responded to ibrutinib and dropped back toward baseline at progression.

Germline V gene data show CDR1 as LNHDA and CDR2 as SQIVND (reference sequence). CDR3 length: 18 amino acids. V dropped 5 bases and J dropped 2; count of bases not matched to a gene: 14. Targeted sequencing depth ranged from 1 in 200,000 to 1 in 1 million T cells. The repertoire was sequenced with immunoSEQ multiplex PCR; TCRdb's copy has only in-frame clones and lacks some. Of a few hundred thousand clones listed, 67% are singletons. The chain uses TRBV19 and TRBJ1-3; the match to TRBD1 covers 8 bases. The sequenced sample was PBMCs, obtained after 36 months of ibrutinib treatment. This TCR derives from a human donor with chronic lymphocytic leukemia. DNA for the CDR3: TGTGCCAGTAGTTACGTGAACCGACAGGGGAGTCCTGGAAACACCATATATTTT. Its protein product is CASSYVNRQGSPGNTIYF.